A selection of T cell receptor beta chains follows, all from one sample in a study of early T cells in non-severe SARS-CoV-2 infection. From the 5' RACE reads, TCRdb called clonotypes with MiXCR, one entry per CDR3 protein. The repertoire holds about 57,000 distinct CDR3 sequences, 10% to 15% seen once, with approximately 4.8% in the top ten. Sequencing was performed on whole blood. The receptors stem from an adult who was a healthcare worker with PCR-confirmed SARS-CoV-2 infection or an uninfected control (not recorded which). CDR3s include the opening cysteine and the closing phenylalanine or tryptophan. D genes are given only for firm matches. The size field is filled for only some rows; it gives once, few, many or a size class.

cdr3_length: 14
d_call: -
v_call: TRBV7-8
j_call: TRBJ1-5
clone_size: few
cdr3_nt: TGTGCCAGCAGCACCCGGGCCCCGGGGCAGCCCCAGCATTTT
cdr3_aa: CASSTRAPGQPQHF

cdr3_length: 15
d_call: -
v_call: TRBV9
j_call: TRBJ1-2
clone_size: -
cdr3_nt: TGTGCCAGCAGCGCCTCGGGACGTCTGGGCTATGGCTACACCTTC
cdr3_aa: CASSASGRLGYGYTF

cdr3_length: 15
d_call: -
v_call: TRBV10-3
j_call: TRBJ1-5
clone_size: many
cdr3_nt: TGTGCCATCAGTGAGGGGGTGTATAGCAATCAGCCCCAGCATTTT
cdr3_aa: CAISEGVYSNQPQHF

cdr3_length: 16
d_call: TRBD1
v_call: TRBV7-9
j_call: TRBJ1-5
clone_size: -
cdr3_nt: TGTGCCAGCAGCTCCGCTGGGACAGTCGGAAATCAGCCCCAGCATTTT
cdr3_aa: CASSSAGTVGNQPQHF

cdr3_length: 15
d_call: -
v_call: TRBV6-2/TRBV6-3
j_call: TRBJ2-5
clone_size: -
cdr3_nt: TGTGCCAGCAGCCCAGGGGTAGGCCGGCAAGAGACCCAGTACTTC
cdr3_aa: CASSPGVGRQETQYF

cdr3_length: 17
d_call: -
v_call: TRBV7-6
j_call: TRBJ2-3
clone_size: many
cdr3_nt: TGTGCCAGCAGTTTAGGGCTGGGGGCGGGGGCCACAGATACGCAGTATTTT
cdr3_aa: CASSLGLGAGATDTQYF

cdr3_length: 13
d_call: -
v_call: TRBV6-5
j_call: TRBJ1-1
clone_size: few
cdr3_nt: TGTGCCAGCAGTTACTCGGGGAGGGAGGAAGCTTTCTTT
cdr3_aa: CASSYSGREEAFF

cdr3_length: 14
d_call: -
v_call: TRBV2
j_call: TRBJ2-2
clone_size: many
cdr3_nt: TGTGCCAGCCTCTGGGGCCAAGCCACCGGGGAGCTGTTTTTT
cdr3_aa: CASLWGQATGELFF

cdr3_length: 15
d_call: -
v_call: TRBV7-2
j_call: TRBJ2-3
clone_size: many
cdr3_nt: TGTGCCAGCACCCCCCGGTGGGCCAGCACAGATACGCAGTATTTT
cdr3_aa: CASTPRWASTDTQYF

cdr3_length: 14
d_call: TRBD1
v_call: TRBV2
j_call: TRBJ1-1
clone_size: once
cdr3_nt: TGTGCCAGCAGTGTCACAGGGGGGATCACTGAAGCTTTCTTT
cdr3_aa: CASSVTGGITEAFF

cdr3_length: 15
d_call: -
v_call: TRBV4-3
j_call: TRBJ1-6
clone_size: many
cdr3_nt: TGCGCCAGCAGCCAAGATCGACAGCATAATTCACCCCTCCACTTT
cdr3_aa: CASSQDRQHNSPLHF

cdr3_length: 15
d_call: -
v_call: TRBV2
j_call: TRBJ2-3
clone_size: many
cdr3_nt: TGTGCCAGCAAGGACTTACCGTTTAGCACAGATACGCAGTATTTT
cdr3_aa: CASKDLPFSTDTQYF

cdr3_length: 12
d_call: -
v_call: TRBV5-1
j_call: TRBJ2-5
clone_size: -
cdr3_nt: TGCGCCAGCAGCTTCCTAGGAGAGGCCCAGTACTTC
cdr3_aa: CASSFLGEAQYF

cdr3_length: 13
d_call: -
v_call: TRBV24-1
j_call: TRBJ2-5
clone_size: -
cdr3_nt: TGTGCCACCAGTGACCCGCTTCTAGAGACCCAGTACTTC
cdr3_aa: CATSDPLLETQYF

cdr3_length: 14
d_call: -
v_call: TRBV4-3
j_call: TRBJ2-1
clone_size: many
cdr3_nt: TGCGCCAGCAGTCCCGGGGGGCAGATCGATGAGCAGTTCTTC
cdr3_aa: CASSPGGQIDEQFF

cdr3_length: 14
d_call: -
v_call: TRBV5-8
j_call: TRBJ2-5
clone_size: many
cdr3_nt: TGTGCCAGCAGCTTGGAACTGGACCAAGAGACCCAGTACTTC
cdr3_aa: CASSLELDQETQYF

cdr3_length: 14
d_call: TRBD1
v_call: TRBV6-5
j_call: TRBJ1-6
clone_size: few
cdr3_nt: TGTGCCAGCAGCTATCGACAGGGAAGTTCTCCCCTCCACTTT
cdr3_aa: CASSYRQGSSPLHF

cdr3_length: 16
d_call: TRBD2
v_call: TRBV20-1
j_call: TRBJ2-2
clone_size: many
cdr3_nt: TGCAGTGCTCCACTAGCGGGGGGCTTAAACACCGGGGAGCTGTTTTTT
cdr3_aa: CSAPLAGGLNTGELFF

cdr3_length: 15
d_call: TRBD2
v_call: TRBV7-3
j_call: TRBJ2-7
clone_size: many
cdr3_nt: TGTGCCAGCAGCTTCCTAGCGGGGGGAGACTACGAGCAGTACTTC
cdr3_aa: CASSFLAGGDYEQYF

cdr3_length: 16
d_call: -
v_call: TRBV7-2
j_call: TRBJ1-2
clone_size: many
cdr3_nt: TGTGCCAGCAGCTTAGCGTTCGGAGTCAGTGGATATGGCTACACCTTC
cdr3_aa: CASSLAFGVSGYGYTF

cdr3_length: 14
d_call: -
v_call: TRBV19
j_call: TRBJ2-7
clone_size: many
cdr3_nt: TGTGCCAGTAGTAGGGGACCGCCGACCTACGAGCAGTACTTC
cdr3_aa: CASSRGPPTYEQYF

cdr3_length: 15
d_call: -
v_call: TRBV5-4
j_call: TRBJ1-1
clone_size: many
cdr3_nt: TGTGCCAGCAGCTTTAACAGGGTGGGGAACACTGAAGCTTTCTTT
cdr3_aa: CASSFNRVGNTEAFF

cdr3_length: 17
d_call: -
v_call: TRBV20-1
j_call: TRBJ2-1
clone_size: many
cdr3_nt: TGCAGTGCTAGGGGGGGTGCGAGCGCCCCATCCTACAATGAGCAGTTCTTC
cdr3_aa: CSARGGASAPSYNEQFF

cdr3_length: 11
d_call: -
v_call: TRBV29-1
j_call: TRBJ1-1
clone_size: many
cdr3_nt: TGCAGCGTTGCCTTTGGGACTGAAGCTTTCTTT
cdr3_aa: CSVAFGTEAFF

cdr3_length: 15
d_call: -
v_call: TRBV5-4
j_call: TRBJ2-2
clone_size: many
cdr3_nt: TGTGCCAGCGCCCCGGGACGGACGAACACCGGGGAGCTGTTTTTT
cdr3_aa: CASAPGRTNTGELFF